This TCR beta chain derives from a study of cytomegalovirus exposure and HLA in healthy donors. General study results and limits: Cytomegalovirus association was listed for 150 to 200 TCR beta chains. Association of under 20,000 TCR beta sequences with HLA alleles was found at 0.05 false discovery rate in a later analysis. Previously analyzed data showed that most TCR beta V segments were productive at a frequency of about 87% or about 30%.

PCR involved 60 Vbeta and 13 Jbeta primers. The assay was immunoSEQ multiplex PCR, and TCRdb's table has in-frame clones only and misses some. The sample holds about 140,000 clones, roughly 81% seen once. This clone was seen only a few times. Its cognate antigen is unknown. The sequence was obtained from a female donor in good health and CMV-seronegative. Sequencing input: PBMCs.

The CDR3 loop reads CASWGTGNTEAFF. The CDR3 DNA sequence: TGTGCCAGCTGGGGGACAGGGAACACTGAAGCTTTCTTT. The chain joins TRBV6-5 to TRBJ1-1; 8 positions agree with TRBD1. V lost 8 bases, J lost 1 base, and 3 bases stayed unmatched. Germline CDR1 and CDR2: MNHEY and SVGAGI. There are 13 residues in the CDR3.